One TCR beta chain is described in this entry. Its recognized antigen is unknown. The input lacks base qualities; no much larger clone sits a single base away. The immunoSEQ Assay, a bias-controlled multiplex PCR, was used to amplify TCRbeta CDR3 regions from genomic DNA. The study's own analysis went as follows. The number of nucleated cells in each sample was estimated from the amplification of reference gene primers within the assay. To quantify the absolute abundance of each unique TCRbeta CDR3 rearrangement, sequence reads were collapsed and filtered. Productive Simpson clonality was computed per sample as the square root of Simpson's diversity index over productive rearrangements. Imported from immuneACCESS, the table was reduced by TCRdb to in-frame sequences with V and J called. These copies leave out some clones; in studies compared against another copy, an unresolved V gene accounts for under half, and the cause of the remainder is not known. The D gene and trimming were derived from the DNA, and the V and J assignments and clone size from that table. For this sample the table gives about 89,000 clones, of which 80% were detected only once. The ten largest clones represent less than 20% of the sample.

Each collaborating institution followed its own protocols to collect whole blood in K2EDTA tubes. Collaborator samples were shipped for TCRbeta analysis as frozen whole blood, isolated PBMCs, or DNA extracted from either sample type. Reading the germline V gene gives CDR1 SGHRS and CDR2 YFSETQ. The CDR3 holds 13 amino acids from the cysteine to the phenylalanine. Only CDR3 DNA is held: 39 bases, read in frame from base 1. The junction shows trimming of 2 bases on V and 4 bases on J, plus 9 bases between the germline ends. This sample was taken from a study of blood T cell repertoires in COVID-19 (TCRdb year 2020). Broadly, across the study: Samples from collaborators originated in the United States, Italy and Spain and spanned both the acute and convalescent phases of COVID-19. The samples were drawn from the first 160 participants of the ongoing ImmuneRACE study and from 1,254 subjects provided by 6 global collaborators. Where available, HLA class I and class II types were taken from metadata supplied by the sample provider and were not determined by assay-based typing. Sample metadata almost always included a de-identified subject ID, COVID-19 status, age in years and sex. The dataset comprised deeply sampled blood TCRbeta repertoires from subjects exposed to, actively infected with, or recovered from COVID-19. A freely available public database, intended as a resource for researchers studying the immune response to SARS-CoV-2, is where the repertoires were released. The prospective study material was composed of cDNA or gDNA derived from T cells, B-cell-depleted T cells, or PBMCs.

Overall study results and their limits: Clinical and demographic metadata were provided uncurated, with the amount varying by source and participant.

This receptor was obtained from a woman at least 80 years old with acute or convalescent COVID-19. This sequence uses TRBV5-1 and TRBJ1-2, with a weak D call of TRBD1 (6 bases match). Sequencing used peripheral blood. The CDR3 amino acid sequence is: CASSLTRGYGYTF. The bases read TGCGCCAGCAGCTTAACCAGGGGCTATGGCTACACCTTC. With the rest looked up from the reference TRBV5-1 and TRBJ1-2 genes rather than sequenced, the full variable domain is KAGVTQTPRYLIKTRGQQVTLSCSPISGHRSVSWYQQTPGQGLQFLFEYFSETQRNKGNFPGRFSGRQFSNSRSEMNVSTLELGDSALYLCASSLTRGYGYTFGSGTRLTVV.